The TCR beta chain under discussion was sequenced for a study of blood T cell repertoires in COVID-19 (dated by TCRdb to 2018 to 2021). Study-level background: Samples covering the acute and convalescent phases of COVID-19 were provided by collaborators in the United States, Italy and Spain. The prospective study material was composed of cDNA or gDNA derived from T cells, B-cell-depleted T cells, or PBMCs. Deeply sampled blood TCRbeta repertoires from subjects exposed to, actively infected with, or recovered from COVID-19 were included in the dataset. A freely available public database, intended as a resource for researchers studying the immune response to SARS-CoV-2, is where the repertoires were released. Samples came from the ongoing ImmuneRACE study (first 160 participants) plus 1,254 subjects from 6 global collaborators. The sample metadata nearly always contained a de-identified subject ID, COVID-19 status, age in years and sex. Where available, HLA class I and class II types were obtained from metadata supplied by the sample provider rather than from assay-based typing. The paper's findings and limits, for the study overall: Clinical and demographic metadata were provided uncurated, with the amount varying by source and participant.

The CDR3 runs 17 residues from the cysteine to the phenylalanine. Just the 51-base CDR3 DNA is kept, in frame starting at base 1. For CDR1 and CDR2, the germline V gene lists SGDLS and YYNGEE. V trim: 3 bases; J trim: 2 bases; unmatched bases: 13. TCRbeta CDR3 regions were amplified from genomic DNA using the immunoSEQ Assay, a bias-controlled multiplex PCR. The original methods were these. The number of nucleated cells in each sample was estimated by amplification of reference gene primers within the assay. Sequence reads were collapsed and filtered to measure the absolute abundance of every unique TCRbeta CDR3 rearrangement. For each sample, productive Simpson clonality was calculated as the square root of Simpson's diversity index across productive rearrangements. This immuneACCESS table, as held by TCRdb, lists in-frame sequences with V and J called but not all clones. Of the missing ones, under half trace to an unresolved V gene in checked studies; the others have no known cause. Clone size and V and J calls were adopted from that table, with D and trimming inferred from the DNA. Within this sample are about 220,000 clones, with around 87% of them counted one time only. Jointly, the top ten make up more than 3% of the sample.

Participants in the prospective study were enrolled through a virtual design, were aged 18 to 89 years, and lived in roughly 24 United States geographic areas. Cohort assignment in the prospective study relied on participant-reported clinical history from a screening survey and a study questionnaire. In the prospective study, mobile phlebotomists collected whole blood, serum and a nasopharyngeal or oropharyngeal swab from each participant. Prospective study participants could optionally give additional blood draws and questionnaires over an approximately 2-month period. Before DNA extraction, blood samples from the prospective study were shipped at room temperature or frozen. About this clone: Its antigen remains unidentified. Base qualities are not provided; no much larger clone lies one nucleotide away.

The specimen sequenced was PBMCs or T cells enriched from blood (not recorded which). Recombination linked TRBV9 to TRBJ1-2; 7 bases in between match TRBD1. This TCR derives from a woman younger than 35 in a cohort exposed to, infected with or recovered from COVID-19 (not recorded which). The sequence in DNA is TGTGCCAGCAGCGAATCGTCGCTAGGACAGGAAAACTATGGCTACACCTTC. Protein translation: CASSESSLGQENYGYTF.